One and the same sample provided the 17 T cell receptor beta chains below, sequenced in a study of breast tumors, draining lymph nodes, adjacent tissues. The lymph nodes were axillary draining lymph nodes from breast cancer patients. From the multiplex PCR reads, TCRdb called clonotypes with MiXCR, one entry per CDR3 protein. The repertoire has some 120,000 distinct CDR3 sequences, just under 20% of them found once; the top ten carry roughly 3.6%. Sequenced sample: axillary lymph node tissue. The receptors here all came from a female donor with breast cancer. Some clones in this sample may be carry-over from other donors' samples.

This clonotype has just a few counts. This may be a read error, as it is one base from a much larger clone. The chain employs TRBV6-5 and TRBJ1-6; D unclear. Germline loops: CDR1 MNHEY, CDR2 SVGAGI. The CDR3 spans 14 residues. Trimming cost V 6 bases and J 4 bases, with 10 bases left between them. The CDR3 region is CASRGSFYNSPLHF. The CDR3 DNA reads TGTGCCAGCAGGGGCAGCTTTTATAATTCACCCCTCCACTTT.

On this clonotype itself: The CDR3 end shows no conserved phenylalanine or tryptophan, and so a read error is likely. This rearrangement joins TRBV3-1 to TRBJ1-2; tentative D call: TRBD1 (6 bases). V was shortened by 4 bases and J by 8 bases, with 20 bases between the two germline ends. CDR3 length equals 15 residues. The germline gives CDR1 LGHDT, CDR2 YNNKEL (reference sequence). The CDR3 is CASSLNREFLRGYTS. DNA for the CDR3: TGTGCCAGCAGCCTCAACAGGGAGTTCCTTAGAGGCTACACCTCC.

The chain combines TRBV6-1 with TRBJ1-4, with 8 bases matching TRBD1. Germline loops: CDR1 MNHNS, CDR2 SASEGT. V lost 4 bases, J lost 5 bases, and 6 bases stayed unmatched. The CDR3 consists of 15 residues. The CDR3 is CASSVVGDRNEKLFF. For the CDR3, the DNA is TGTGCCAGCAGTGTAGTTGGGGACAGGAATGAAAAACTGTTTTTT.

This sequence joins TRBV20-1 and TRBJ2-1; D is unclear. From germline, CDR1 is DFQATT and CDR2 SNEGSKA (reference sequence). V lost 6 bases and J lost 2, with 14 bases in between. This CDR3 is 14 amino acids long. The CDR3 DNA reads TGCAGTGCCCCGCCCCCCGAGGCCTACAATGAGCAGTTCTTC. Its protein is CSAPPPEAYNEQFF.

The table lists this clonotype with many counts. The rearrangement uses TRBV2 and TRBJ2-2; D uncertain. Per the germline V gene, CDR1 is SNHLY and CDR2 is FYNNEI. The CDR3 has 14 residues. V dropped 8 bases and J dropped 1 base, with 11 bases sitting between them. Here the CDR3 reads CASGWARNTGELFF. CDR3 nucleotides: TGTGCCAGCGGTTGGGCAAGGAACACCGGGGAGCTGTTTTTT.

This clonotype was picked up many times. The junction shows a germline mismatch at one end, possibly a read error. This chain joins TRBV4-2 and TRBJ2-1; perhaps TRBD2 as D (6 bases). Germline V gene data show CDR1 as LGHNA and CDR2 as YNFKEQ. CDR3 length equals 14 residues. The CDR3: CASSQGDSDNEQFF. The DNA of the CDR3 is TGTGCCAGCAGCCAAGGGGACTCCGACAATGAGCAGTTCTTC.

This clonotype was found many times. The genes are TRBV24-1 and TRBJ2-3; TRBD1 matches 8 bases. The CDR3 runs 17 residues. V trimming: 9 bases; J trimming: 0 bases; junction bases outside the gene matches: 13. Germline V gene data show CDR1 as KGHDR and CDR2 as SFDVKD. CDR3 coding DNA: TGTGCCACCGGATTGACAGGGGACCCCGCCAGCACAGATACGCAGTATTTT. It is translated as CATGLTGDPASTDTQYF.

This clonotype has a count of ten or more. The chain uses TRBV20-1 and TRBJ2-1; 12 bases agree with TRBD2. Germline V gene sequence: CDR1 DFQATT, CDR2 SNEGSKA (reference sequence). J lost 6 bases, V lost 3 bases, and 3 bases had no gene match. The CDR3 covers 14 residues. In nucleotides, the CDR3 is TGCAGTGCTAGGACTAGCGGGAGAGGCAATGAGCAGTTCTTC. This codes for CSARTSGRGNEQFF.

This clonotype occurred many times. J is TRBJ2-1 and V is TRBV5-8, with a possible D match to TRBD1 (5 bases). V lost 1 base and J lost 7, with 9 bases in between. This CDR3 is 13 amino acids long. Germline-derived CDR1 and CDR2 are SGHTS and YDEGEE. CDR3 protein: CASSLYGANEQFF. As DNA, the CDR3 is TGTGCCAGCAGCTTGTATGGGGCTAATGAGCAGTTCTTC.

This clonotype was seen only a few times. The rearrangement joins TRBV6-1 to TRBJ2-3; 9 bases are shared with TRBD2. V shed 5 bases, J shed 5 bases, and the junction held 11 bases outside the gene matches. Looked up from germline, CDR1 is MNHNS and CDR2 is SASEGT. The CDR3 totals 16 residues. CDR3 amino acids: CASSPRGGREGDTQYF. DNA of the CDR3: TGTGCCAGCAGTCCTAGGGGCGGGAGGGAAGGAGATACGCAGTATTTT.

The chain is built from TRBV5-6 and TRBJ2-3, with D maybe TRBD2 (5 bases). This CDR3 contains 14 residues. Per germline, CDR1 SGHDT and CDR2 YYEEEE. Between the trimmed V and J ends, which lost 0 bases and 4 bases, there was a span of 9 bases. CDR3 loop: CASSLGAGADTQYF. DNA of the CDR3: TGTGCCAGCAGCTTGGGGGCCGGGGCAGATACGCAGTATTTT.

Many counts were recorded for this clonotype. This chain links TRBV7-6 with TRBJ1-3, with D unresolved. V lost 5 bases, J lost 4 bases, and 6 bases lay in between. CDR3 size: 12 residues. The germline V gene encodes CDR1 SGHVS and CDR2 FNYEAQ. CDR3 sequence: CASSPAGNTIYF. In DNA, the CDR3 is TGTGCCAGCAGCCCCGCAGGAAACACCATATATTTT.

This clonotype has ten or more counts. The genes are TRBV7-3 and TRBJ2-5, with 8 bases that match TRBD2. The CDR3 is made up of 13 amino acids. Germline CDR1 is SGHTA and CDR2 is FQGTGA. With V trimmed by 5 bases and J by 6 bases, 5 bases remained unmatched. CDR3 loop: CASSTSGSKTQYF. The CDR3 nucleotides are TGTGCCAGCAGCACAAGCGGGAGTAAGACCCAGTACTTC.

This clonotype was observed many times. The chain links TRBV4-1 to TRBJ2-7, with D perhaps TRBD2 (6 bases). Germline-derived CDR1 and CDR2 are MGHRA and YSYEKL. The CDR3 sequence is 17 residues long. Trimming stripped 0 bases from V and 2 bases from J, with 17 bases between. This CDR3 is CASSQEEVGGTAYEQYF. The CDR3 DNA reads as TGCGCCAGCAGCCAAGAGGAGGTAGGCGGGACGGCCTACGAGCAGTACTTC.

CDR3 sequence reads: CSASREIRGTQYF. As DNA, the CDR3 is TGCAGTGCTAGTCGGGAAATTCGAGGGACCCAGTACTTC. The chain uses TRBV20-1 and TRBJ2-5, with D perhaps TRBD2 (5 bases). Trimming stripped 3 bases from V and 7 bases from J, with 15 bases between. CDR1 and CDR2 (germline): DFQATT, SNEGSKA (reference sequence). This CDR3 region has 13 residues.

This clonotype was seen repeatedly, ten times or more. An end of the junction differs from the germline gene, which may be a read error. This chain uses TRBV7-7 with TRBJ2-7, with 11 bases that match TRBD2. CDR3 length equals 16 residues. Germline-derived CDR1 and CDR2 are SSHAT and FNYEAQ (reference sequence). The CDR3 region is CASSQPGLADSYEQYF. CDR3 in DNA: TGTGCTAGCAGCCAACCGGGACTAGCGGACTCCTACGAGCAGTACTTC.

This clonotype has at least ten counts. The CDR3 DNA reads TGCAGTGCTAGTTCAGGCCAGAGCTCCTACGAGCAGTACTTC. Protein product: CSASSGQSSYEQYF. The chain has TRBV20-1 and TRBJ2-7; the D is unclear. V dropped 3 bases and J dropped 0 bases, with 12 bases sitting between them. The CDR3 has 14 amino acids. CDR1 is DFQATT and CDR2 is SNEGSKA in the germline V gene (reference sequence).